Below, 12 T cell receptor beta chains from the same sample are listed, as sequenced in a study. TCRdb passed the RT-PCR reads through MiXCR, listing each CDR3 protein once. This table holds 550,000 to 750,000 distinct CDR3 sequences, 14% found once. Sequencing used memory CD4+ T cells from blood. The source of these receptors is a female donor in good health, serving as a healthy control.

This clonotype appeared a single time. A junction end diverges from the germline sequence, so it may reflect a read error. CDR3: CASAPFSVDSVSSYDQYF. The CDR3 nucleotides read TGTGCCAGCGCCCCCTTTTCAGTAGACAGCGTCTCCTCCTACGATCAGTACTTC. This chain links TRBV7-2 with TRBJ2-7, with TRBD1 as a possible D gene (5 bases). The CDR3 loop spans 18 amino acids. Germline loops: CDR1 SGHTA, CDR2 FQGNSA.

This clonotype appeared many times. The chain couples TRBV6-5 to TRBJ2-7; 10 bases are a match to TRBD1. The V segment lost 6 bases and the J segment 7 bases; nucleotides outside the gene matches: 6. Germline V gene data show CDR1 as MNHEY and CDR2 as SVGAGI. The CDR3 is 13 amino acids. The CDR3 coding sequence is TGTGCCAGCAGACAGACAGGGGGCAGAGAGCAGTACTTC. It encodes CASRQTGGREQYF.

This clonotype was recorded a few times. The chain has TRBV6-1 and TRBJ1-6; no firm D call. V was shortened by 8 bases and J by 0 bases, with 14 bases between the two germline ends. The germline V gene has CDR1 MNHNS and CDR2 SASEGT. This CDR3 has 16 residues. The CDR3 bases are TGTGCCAGCGCTCGGGCAACAAGCTCCTATAATTCACCCCTCCACTTT. It specifies CASARATSSYNSPLHF.

This clonotype was observed many times. The chain employs TRBV20-1 and TRBJ1-4, with D unresolved. Looked up from germline, CDR1 is DFQATT and CDR2 is SNEGSKA (reference sequence). CDR3 length equals 12 residues. Trimming cost V 0 bases and J 7 bases, with 6 bases left between them. The CDR3 spells CSARERFEKLFF. The CDR3 nucleotides read TGCAGTGCTAGAGAAAGGTTTGAAAAACTGTTTTTT.

Concerning this clonotype: As the CDR3 is not closed by the conserved phenylalanine or tryptophan, this likely results from a read error. The CDR3 nucleotides read TGTGCCAGCAGCGTGGCATCAGGGAGGAACACTGAAGCTTTCCTT. Translating gives CASSVASGRNTEAFL. This chain links TRBV2 with TRBJ1-1, with D maybe TRBD1 (5 bases). The CDR3 extends over 15 amino acids. Germline CDR1 is SNHLY and CDR2 is FYNNEI. V was clipped by 6 bases and J by 1 base, with 15 bases between them.

This clonotype has more than one count but fewer than ten. This chain joins TRBV5-1 and TRBJ1-5, with unresolved D. The V gene's germline CDR1 is SGHRS and CDR2 YFSETQ. V dropped 0 bases and J dropped 7 bases, with 11 bases sitting between them. The CDR3 loop spans 14 amino acids. The CDR3 nucleotides read TGCGCCAGCAGCTTGGACCCAAGTGGGCAGCCCCAGCATTTT. Protein: CASSLDPSGQPQHF.

This clonotype has just a few counts. This chain joins TRBV11-1 and TRBJ1-1; D not certain. This CDR3 has 14 amino acids. The germline CDR1 and CDR2 sequences are SGHAT and FQDESV (reference sequence). The V end was cut by 0 bases, the J end by 2 bases, with 7 bases between. The CDR3 loop reads CASSLAHHNTEAFF. The CDR3 coding sequence is TGTGCCAGCAGCTTAGCACACCATAACACTGAAGCTTTCTTT.

This clonotype showed up just a few times. The chain employs TRBV5-1 and TRBJ2-4; 7 bases agree with TRBD2. The CDR3 extends over 17 amino acids. V was clipped by 4 bases and J by 0 bases; unmatched bases: 10. Germline V lookup: CDR1 SGHRS, CDR2 YFSETQ. The CDR3 region is CASSPSTSAIAKNIQYF. In nucleotides, the CDR3 is TGCGCCAGCAGCCCCTCTACTAGCGCCATAGCCAAAAACATTCAGTACTTC.

The chain combines TRBV4-3 with TRBJ2-7, with D possibly called TRBD1 or TRBD2 (5 bases each). Germline V CDR1 and CDR2: LGHNA, YSLEER. There are 14 residues in the CDR3. The V gene lost 0 bases and the J gene lost 6 bases, with 12 bases spanning the gap. This CDR3 is CASSQDRGESEQYF. Written as DNA, the CDR3 is TGCGCCAGCAGCCAAGATAGAGGGGAAAGCGAGCAGTACTTC.

The rearrangement uses TRBV5-5 and TRBJ1-2, with a weak D call TRBD1 (5 bases). Per the germline V gene, CDR1 is SGHKS and CDR2 is YYEKEE (reference sequence). V gave up 4 bases and J gave up 9 bases, with 16 bases separating them. The CDR3 runs 13 residues. The CDR3 region is CASSPHPTESYTF. The CDR3 nucleotides read TGTGCCAGCAGCCCTCACCCGACAGAAAGCTACACCTTC.

The chain has TRBV6-1 and TRBJ1-1; 8 nucleotides align to TRBD1. Germline CDR1 and CDR2: MNHNS and SASEGT. After removal of 5 bases from V and 5 bases from J, the junction contained 19 bases not matched to a gene. This CDR3 is 18 amino acids long. The CDR3 loop reads CASSFSPLVRGPDTEAFF. The CDR3 DNA follows: TGTGCCAGCAGTTTCTCCCCTTTAGTCAGGGGGCCAGATACTGAAGCTTTCTTT.

This clonotype was counted only a few times. J is TRBJ2-7 and V is TRBV15; D gene uncertain. The germline V gene encodes CDR1 LNHNV and CDR2 YYDKDF (reference sequence). The germline V and J ends were trimmed by 0 bases and 2 bases, with 5 bases remaining between them. CDR3 length: 13 residues. The CDR3 DNA reads as TGTGCCACCAGCAGAGATCAGGCCTACGAGCAGTACTTC. Its protein product is CATSRDQAYEQYF.